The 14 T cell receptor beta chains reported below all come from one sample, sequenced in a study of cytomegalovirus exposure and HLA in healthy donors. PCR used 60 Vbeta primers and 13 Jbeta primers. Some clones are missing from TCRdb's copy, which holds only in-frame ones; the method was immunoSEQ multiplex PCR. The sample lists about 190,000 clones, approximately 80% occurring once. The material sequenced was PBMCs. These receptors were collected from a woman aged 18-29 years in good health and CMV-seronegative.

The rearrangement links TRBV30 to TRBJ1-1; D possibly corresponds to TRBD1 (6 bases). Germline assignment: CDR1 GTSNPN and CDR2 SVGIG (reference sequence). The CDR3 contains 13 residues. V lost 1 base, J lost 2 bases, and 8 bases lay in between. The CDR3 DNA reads TGTGCCTGGAGTGAGGGACACAACACTGAAGCTTTCTTT. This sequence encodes CAWSEGHNTEAFF.

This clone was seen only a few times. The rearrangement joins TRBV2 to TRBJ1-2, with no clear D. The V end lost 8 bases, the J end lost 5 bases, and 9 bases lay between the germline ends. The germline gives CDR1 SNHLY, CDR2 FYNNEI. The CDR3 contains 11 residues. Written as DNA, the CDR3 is TGTGCCAGCGCCTCGGTTTATGGCTACACCTTC. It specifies CASASVYGYTF.

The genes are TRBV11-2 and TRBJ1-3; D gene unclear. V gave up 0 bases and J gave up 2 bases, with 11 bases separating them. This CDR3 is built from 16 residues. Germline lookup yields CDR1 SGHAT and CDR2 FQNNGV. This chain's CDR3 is CASSLDPGVTGNTIYF. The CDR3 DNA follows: TGTGCCAGCAGCTTAGATCCCGGTGTTACTGGAAACACCATATATTTT.

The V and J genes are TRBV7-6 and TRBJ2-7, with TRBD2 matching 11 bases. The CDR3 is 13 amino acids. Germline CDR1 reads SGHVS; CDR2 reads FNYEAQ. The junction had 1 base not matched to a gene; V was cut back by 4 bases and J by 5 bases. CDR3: CASSSLAGDEQYV. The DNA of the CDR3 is TGTGCCAGCAGCTCACTAGCGGGAGACGAGCAGTACGTC.

The CDR3 loop reads CASREQPWTSGFSYEQYV. CDR3 nucleotides: TGTGCCAGCAGGGAACAGCCCTGGACTAGCGGTTTCTCCTACGAGCAGTACGTC. The chain links TRBV2 to TRBJ2-7; TRBD2 matches at 10 bases. Germline V gene lookup returns CDR1 SNHLY and CDR2 FYNNEI. Unmatched junction bases numbered 14, after V lost 6 bases and J lost 0 bases. CDR3 length: 18 amino acids.

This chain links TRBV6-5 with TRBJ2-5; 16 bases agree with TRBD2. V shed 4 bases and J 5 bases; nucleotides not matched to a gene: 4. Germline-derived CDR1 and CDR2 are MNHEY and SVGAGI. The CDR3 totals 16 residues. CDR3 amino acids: CASSWGLAGGGETQYF. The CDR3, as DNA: TGTGCCAGCAGTTGGGGACTAGCGGGAGGGGGGGAGACCCAGTACTTC.

For the CDR3, the DNA is TGTGCCAGCAGTGAGGGGCTTACGGGACAGGGGCTATACGAGCAGTTCTTC. Translated: CASSEGLTGQGLYEQFF. This chain uses TRBV6-1 with TRBJ2-1; TRBD1 aligns across 10 bases. Germline V gene data show CDR1 as MNHNS and CDR2 as SASEGT. V lost 3 bases, J lost 10 bases, and 15 bases stayed unmatched. CDR3 length: 17 residues.

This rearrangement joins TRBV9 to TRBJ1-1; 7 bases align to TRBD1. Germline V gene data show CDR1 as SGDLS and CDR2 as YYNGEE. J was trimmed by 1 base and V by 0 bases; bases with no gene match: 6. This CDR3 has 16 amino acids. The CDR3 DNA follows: TGTGCCAGCAGCGTAGATTCTGGGACAGAGAACACTGAAGCTTTCTTT. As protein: CASSVDSGTENTEAFF. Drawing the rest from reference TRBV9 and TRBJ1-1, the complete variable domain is DSGVTQTPKHLITATGQRVTLRCSPRSGDLSVYWYQQSLDQGLQFLIQYYNGEERAKGNILERFSAQQFPDLHSELNLSSLELGDSALYFCASSVDSGTENTEAFFGQGTRLTVV.

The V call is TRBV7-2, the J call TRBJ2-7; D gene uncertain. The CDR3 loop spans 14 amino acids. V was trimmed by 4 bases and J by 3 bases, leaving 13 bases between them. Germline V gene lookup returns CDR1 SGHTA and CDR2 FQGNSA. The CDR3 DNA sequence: TGTGCCAGCAGCTATCAATCGGAGTTCTACGAGCAGTACTTC. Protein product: CASSYQSEFYEQYF.

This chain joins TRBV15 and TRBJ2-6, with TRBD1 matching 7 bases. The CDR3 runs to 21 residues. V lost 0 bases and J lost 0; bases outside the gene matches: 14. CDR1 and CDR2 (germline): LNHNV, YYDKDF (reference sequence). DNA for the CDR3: TGTGCCACCAGCAGAGAAACCCTACGGGACAGATCGAGCTCTGGGGCCAACGTCCTGACTTTC. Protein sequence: CATSRETLRDRSSSGANVLTF.

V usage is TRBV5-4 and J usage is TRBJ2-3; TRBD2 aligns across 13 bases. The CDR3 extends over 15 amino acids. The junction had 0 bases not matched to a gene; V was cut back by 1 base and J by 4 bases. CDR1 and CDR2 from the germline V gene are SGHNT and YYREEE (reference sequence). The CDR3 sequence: CASSLTSGRADTQYF. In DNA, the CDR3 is TGTGCCAGCAGCTTGACTAGCGGGAGGGCAGATACGCAGTATTTT.

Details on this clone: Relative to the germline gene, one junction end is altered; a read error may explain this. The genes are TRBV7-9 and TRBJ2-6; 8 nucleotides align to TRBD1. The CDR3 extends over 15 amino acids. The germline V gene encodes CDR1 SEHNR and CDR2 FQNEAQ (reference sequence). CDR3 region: CSSTTGDGGANVLTF. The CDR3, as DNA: TGTTCCAGCACGACAGGGGACGGTGGGGCCAACGTCCTGACTTTC.

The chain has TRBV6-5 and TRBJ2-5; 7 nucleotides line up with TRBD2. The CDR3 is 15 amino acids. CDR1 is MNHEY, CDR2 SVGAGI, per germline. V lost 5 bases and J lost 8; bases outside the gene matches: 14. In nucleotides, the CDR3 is TGTGCCAGCAGTCGATCCGCCGGGACTACTGGTACCCAGTACTTC. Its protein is CASSRSAGTTGTQYF.

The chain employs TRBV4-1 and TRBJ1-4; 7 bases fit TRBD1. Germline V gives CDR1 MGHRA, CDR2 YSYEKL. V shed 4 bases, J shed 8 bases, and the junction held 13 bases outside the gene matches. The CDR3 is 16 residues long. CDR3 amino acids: CASSRGPGQIYEKLFF. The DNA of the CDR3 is TGCGCCAGCAGCCGGGGCCCGGGACAGATATACGAAAAACTGTTTTTT.